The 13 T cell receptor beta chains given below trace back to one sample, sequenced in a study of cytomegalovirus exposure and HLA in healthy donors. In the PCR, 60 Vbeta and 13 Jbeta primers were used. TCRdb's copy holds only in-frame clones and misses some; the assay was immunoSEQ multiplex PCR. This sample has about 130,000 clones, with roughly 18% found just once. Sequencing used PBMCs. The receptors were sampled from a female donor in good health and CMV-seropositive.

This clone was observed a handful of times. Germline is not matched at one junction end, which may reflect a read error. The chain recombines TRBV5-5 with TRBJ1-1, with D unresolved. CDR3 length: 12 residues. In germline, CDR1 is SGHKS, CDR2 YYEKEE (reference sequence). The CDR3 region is CASSSSTRDGDF. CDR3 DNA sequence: TGTGCCAGCAGCTCTTCCACTCGCGACGGGGATTTT.

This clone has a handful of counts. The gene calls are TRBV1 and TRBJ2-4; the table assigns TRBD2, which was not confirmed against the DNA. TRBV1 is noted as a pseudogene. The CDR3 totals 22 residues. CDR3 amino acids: CTSSQDHLGLKPGMLAKNIQYF. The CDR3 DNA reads TGCACCAGCAGCCAAGATCACCTAGGATTAAAGCCGGGAATGTTAGCCAAAAACATTCAGTACTTC.

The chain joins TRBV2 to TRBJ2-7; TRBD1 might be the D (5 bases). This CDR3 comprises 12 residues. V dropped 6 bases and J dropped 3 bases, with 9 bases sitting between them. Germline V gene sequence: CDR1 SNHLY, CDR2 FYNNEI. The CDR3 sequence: CASRPTDYEQYF. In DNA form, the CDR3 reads TGTGCCAGCAGGCCGACAGACTACGAGCAGTACTTC.

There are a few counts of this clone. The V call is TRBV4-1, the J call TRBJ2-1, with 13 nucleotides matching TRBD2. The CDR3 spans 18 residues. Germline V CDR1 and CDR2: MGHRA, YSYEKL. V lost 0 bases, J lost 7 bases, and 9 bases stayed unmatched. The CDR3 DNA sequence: TGCGCCAGCAGCCAAGACCTACTAGCGGGAGGGATTTGGAATGAGCAGTTCTTC. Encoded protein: CASSQDLLAGGIWNEQFF.

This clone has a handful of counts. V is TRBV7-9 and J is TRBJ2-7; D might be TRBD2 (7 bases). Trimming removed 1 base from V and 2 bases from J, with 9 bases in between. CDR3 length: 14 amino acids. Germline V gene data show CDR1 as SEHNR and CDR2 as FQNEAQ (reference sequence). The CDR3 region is CASSLEGGAYEQYF. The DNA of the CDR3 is TGTGCCAGCAGCTTAGAAGGGGGGGCCTACGAGCAGTACTTC.

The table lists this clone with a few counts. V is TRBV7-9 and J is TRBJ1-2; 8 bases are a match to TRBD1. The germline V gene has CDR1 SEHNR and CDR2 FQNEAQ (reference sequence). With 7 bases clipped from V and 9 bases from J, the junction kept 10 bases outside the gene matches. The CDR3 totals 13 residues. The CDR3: CASTRTGLPSYTF. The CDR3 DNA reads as TGTGCCAGCACCCGGACAGGGCTCCCGAGCTACACCTTC.

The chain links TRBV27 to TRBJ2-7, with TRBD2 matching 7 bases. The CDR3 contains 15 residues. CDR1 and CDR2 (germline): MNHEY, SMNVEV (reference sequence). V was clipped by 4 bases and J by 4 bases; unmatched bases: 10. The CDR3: CASSSLRLASYEQYF. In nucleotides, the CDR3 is TGTGCCAGCAGTTCCCTCCGACTAGCCTCGTACGAGCAGTACTTC.

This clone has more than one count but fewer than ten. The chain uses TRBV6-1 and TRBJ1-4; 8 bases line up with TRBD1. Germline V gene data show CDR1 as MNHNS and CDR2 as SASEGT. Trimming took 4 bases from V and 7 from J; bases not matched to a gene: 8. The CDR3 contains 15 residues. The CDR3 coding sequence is TGTGCCAGCAGTGGGACAGGGTTTTGGGGTGAAAAACTGTTTTTT. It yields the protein CASSGTGFWGEKLFF.

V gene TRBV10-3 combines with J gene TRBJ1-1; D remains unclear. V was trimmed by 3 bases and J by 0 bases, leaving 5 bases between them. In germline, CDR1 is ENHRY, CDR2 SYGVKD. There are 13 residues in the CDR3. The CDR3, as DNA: TGTGCCATCAGTGACACTTTGAACACTGAAGCTTTCTTT. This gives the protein CAISDTLNTEAFF.

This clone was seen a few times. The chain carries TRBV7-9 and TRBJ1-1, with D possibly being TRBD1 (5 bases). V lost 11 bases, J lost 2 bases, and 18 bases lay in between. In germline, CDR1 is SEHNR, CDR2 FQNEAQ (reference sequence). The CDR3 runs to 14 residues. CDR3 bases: TGTGCCTCCGGGGGTGAAAACCCTAACACTGAAGCTTTCTTT. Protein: CASGGENPNTEAFF. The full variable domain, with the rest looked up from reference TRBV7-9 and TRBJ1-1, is DTGVSQNPRHKITKRGQNVTFRCDPISEHNRLYWYRQTLGQGPEFLTYFQNEAQLEKSRLLSDRFSAERPKGSFSTLEIQRTEQGDSAMYLCASGGENPNTEAFFGQGTRLTVV.

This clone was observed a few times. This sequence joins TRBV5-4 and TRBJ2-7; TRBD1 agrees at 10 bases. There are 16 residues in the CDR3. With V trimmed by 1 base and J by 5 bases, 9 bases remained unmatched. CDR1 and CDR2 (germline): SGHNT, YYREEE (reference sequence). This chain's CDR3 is CASSLRPGQGYNEQYF. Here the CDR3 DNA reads TGTGCCAGCAGCTTGAGACCGGGACAGGGGTACAACGAGCAGTACTTC.

The CDR3 sequence: CAWSVAGPTLYF. The CDR3 DNA reads TGTGCCTGGAGTGTGGCGGGACCAACTTTATACTTC. The chain uses TRBV30 and TRBJ2-4, with D possibly matching TRBD2 (6 bases). The V gene's germline CDR1 is GTSNPN and CDR2 SVGIG (reference sequence). Trimming took off 0 bases at V and 16 bases at J, with 16 bases between the two ends. The CDR3 totals 12 residues.

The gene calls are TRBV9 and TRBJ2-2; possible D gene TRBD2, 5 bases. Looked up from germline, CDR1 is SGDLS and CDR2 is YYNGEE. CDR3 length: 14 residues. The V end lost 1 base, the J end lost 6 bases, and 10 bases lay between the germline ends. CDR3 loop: CASSVSSGAGELFF. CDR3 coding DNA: TGTGCCAGCAGCGTATCCTCCGGGGCCGGGGAGCTGTTTTTT.